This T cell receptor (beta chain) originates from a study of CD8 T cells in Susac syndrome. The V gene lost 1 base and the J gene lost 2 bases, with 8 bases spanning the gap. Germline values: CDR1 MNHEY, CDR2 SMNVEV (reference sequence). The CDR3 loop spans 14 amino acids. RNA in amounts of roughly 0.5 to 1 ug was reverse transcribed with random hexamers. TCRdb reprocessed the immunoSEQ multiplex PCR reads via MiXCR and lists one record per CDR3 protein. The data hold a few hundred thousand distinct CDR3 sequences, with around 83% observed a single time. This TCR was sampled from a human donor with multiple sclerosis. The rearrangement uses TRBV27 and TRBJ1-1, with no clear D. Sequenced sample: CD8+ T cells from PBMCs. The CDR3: CASSLLGTNTEAFF. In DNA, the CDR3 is TGTGCCAGCAGTTTATTGGGTACCAACACTGAAGCTTTCTTT.